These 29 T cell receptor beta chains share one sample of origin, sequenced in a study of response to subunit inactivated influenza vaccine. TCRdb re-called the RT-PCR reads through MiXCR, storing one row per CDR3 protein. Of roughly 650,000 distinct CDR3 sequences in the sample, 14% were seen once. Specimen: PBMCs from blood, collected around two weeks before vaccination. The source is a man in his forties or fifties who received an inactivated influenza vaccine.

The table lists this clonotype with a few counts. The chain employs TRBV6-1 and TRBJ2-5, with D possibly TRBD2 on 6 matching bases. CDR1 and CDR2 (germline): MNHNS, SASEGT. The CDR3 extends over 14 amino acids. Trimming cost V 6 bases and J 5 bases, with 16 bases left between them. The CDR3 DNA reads TGTGCCAGCAGGAACCTTGGAGGGTACGAGACCCAGTACTTC. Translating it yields CASRNLGGYETQYF.

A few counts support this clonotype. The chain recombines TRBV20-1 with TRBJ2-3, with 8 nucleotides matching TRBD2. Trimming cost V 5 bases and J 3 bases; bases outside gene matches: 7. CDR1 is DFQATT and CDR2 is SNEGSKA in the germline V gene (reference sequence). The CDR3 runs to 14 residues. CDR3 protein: CSAPGGERTDTQYF. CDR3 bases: TGCAGTGCTCCCGGGGGGGAGAGGACAGATACGCAGTATTTT.

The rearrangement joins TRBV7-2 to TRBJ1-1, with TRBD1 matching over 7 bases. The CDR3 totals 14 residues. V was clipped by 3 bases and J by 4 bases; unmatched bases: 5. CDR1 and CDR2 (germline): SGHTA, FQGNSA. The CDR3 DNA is TGTGCCAGCAGCTTTATGACAGGGTTCACTGAAGCTTTCTTT. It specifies CASSFMTGFTEAFF.

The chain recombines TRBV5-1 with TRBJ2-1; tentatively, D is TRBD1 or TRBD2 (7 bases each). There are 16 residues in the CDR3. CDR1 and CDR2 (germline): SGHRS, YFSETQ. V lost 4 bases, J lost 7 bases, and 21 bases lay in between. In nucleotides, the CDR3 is TGCGCCAGCAGCCCCCAGGCAGGGGGGGTGGTTAATGAGCAGTTCTTC. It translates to CASSPQAGGVVNEQFF. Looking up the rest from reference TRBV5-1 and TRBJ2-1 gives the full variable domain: KAGVTQTPRYLIKTRGQQVTLSCSPISGHRSVSWYQQTPGQGLQFLFEYFSETQRNKGNFPGRFSGRQFSNSRSEMNVSTLELGDSALYLCASSPQAGGVVNEQFFGPGTRLTVL.

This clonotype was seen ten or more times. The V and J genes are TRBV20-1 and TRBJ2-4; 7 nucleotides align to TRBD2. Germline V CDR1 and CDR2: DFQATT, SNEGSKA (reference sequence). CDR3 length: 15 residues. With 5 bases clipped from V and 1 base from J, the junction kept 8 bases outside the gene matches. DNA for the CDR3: TGCAGTGCTTCCCTGGGGGAGGGCGCCAAAAACATTCAGTACTTC. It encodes CSASLGEGAKNIQYF.

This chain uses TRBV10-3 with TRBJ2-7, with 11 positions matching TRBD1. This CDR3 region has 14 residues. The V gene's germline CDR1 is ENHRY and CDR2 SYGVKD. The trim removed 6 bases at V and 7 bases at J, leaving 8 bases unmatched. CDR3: CAIRGTGGSGEQYF. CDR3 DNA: TGTGCCATCAGGGGGACAGGGGGTTCTGGTGAGCAGTACTTC.

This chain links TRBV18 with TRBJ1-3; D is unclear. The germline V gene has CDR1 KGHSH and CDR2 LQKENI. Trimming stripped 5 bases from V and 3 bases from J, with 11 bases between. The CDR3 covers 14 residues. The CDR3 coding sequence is TGTGCCAGCTCATCCGACAACGGTGGAAACACCATATATTTT. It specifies CASSSDNGGNTIYF. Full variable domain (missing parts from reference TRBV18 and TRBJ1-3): NAGVMQNPRHLVRRRGQEARLRCSPMKGHSHVYWYRQLPEEGLKFMVYLQKENIIDESGMPKERFSAEFPKEGPSILRIQQVVRGDSAAYFCASSSDNGGNTIYFGEGSWLTVV.

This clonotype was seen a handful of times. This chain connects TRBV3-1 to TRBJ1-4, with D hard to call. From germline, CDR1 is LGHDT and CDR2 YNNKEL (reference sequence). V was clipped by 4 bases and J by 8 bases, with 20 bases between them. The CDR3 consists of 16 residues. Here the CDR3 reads CASSRNRGSTGEKLFF. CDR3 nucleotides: TGTGCCAGCAGCCGAAACCGCGGGTCGACTGGGGAAAAACTGTTTTTT.

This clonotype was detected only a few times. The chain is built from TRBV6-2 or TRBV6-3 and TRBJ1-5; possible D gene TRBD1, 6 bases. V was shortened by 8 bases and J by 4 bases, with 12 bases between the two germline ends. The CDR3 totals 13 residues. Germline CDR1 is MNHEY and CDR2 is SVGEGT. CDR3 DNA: TGTGCCAGCGGGAGGCAGGGGAATCAGCCCCAGCATTTT. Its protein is CASGRQGNQPQHF.

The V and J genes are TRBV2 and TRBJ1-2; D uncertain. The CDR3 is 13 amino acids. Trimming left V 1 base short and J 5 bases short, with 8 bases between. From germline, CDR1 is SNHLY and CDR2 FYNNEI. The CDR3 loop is CASSEGTAYGYTF. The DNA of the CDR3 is TGTGCCAGCAGTGAAGGGACGGCTTATGGCTACACCTTC. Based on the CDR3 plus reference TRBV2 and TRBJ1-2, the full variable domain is EPEVTQTPSHQVTQMGQEVILRCVPISNHLYFYWYRQILGQKVEFLVSFYNNEISEKSEIFDDQFSVERPDGSNFTLKIRSTKLEDSAMYFCASSEGTAYGYTFGSGTRLTVV.

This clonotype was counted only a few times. The CDR3 protein is CASSFLGARVPETQYF. CDR3 bases: TGCGCCAGCAGCTTTTTAGGGGCGCGTGTACCAGAGACCCAGTACTTC. J is TRBJ2-5 and V is TRBV5-1; tentative D call: TRBD1 (5 bases). This CDR3 comprises 16 residues. The germline CDR1 and CDR2 sequences are SGHRS and YFSETQ. Trimming removed 2 bases at V and 4 bases at J, with 18 bases between.

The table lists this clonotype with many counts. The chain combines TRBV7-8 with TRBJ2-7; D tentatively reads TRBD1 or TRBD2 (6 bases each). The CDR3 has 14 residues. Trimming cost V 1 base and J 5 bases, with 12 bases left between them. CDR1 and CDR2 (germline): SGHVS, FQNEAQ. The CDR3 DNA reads TGTGCCAGCAGCTTAGAAGATGGGGGGCACGAGCAGTACTTC. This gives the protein CASSLEDGGHEQYF.

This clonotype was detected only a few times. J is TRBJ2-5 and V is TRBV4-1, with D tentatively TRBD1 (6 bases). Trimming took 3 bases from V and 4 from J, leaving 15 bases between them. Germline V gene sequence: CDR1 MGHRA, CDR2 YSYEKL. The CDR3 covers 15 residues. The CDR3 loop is CASSQRAGAGETQYF. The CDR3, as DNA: TGCGCCAGCAGCCAGAGAGCAGGGGCGGGAGAGACCCAGTACTTC.

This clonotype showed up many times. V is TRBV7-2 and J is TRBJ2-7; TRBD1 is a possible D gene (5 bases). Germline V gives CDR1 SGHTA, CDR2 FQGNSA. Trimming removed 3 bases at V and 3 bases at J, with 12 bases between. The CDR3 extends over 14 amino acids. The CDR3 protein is CASSLDIFSYEQYF. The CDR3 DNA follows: TGTGCCAGCAGCTTGGACATATTCAGCTACGAGCAGTACTTC.

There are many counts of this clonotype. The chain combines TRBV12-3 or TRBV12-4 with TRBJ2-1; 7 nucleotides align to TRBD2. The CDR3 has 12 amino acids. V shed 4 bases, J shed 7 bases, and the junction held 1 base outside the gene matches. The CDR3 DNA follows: TGTGCCAGCAGTTCCGGGGGGAATGAGCAGTTCTTC. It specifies CASSSGGNEQFF.

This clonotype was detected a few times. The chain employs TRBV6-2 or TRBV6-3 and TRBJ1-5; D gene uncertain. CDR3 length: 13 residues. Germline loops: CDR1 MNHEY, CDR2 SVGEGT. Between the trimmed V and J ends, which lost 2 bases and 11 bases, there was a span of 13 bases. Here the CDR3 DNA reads TGTGCCAGCAGTTACAGGCTCGGAGGCACCCAGCATTTT. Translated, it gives CASSYRLGGTQHF.

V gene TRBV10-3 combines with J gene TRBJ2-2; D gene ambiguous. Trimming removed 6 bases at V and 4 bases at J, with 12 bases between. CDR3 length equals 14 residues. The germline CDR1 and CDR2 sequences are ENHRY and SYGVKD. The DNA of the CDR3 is TGTGCCATCAGGACCGGTCCGTCCACCGGGGAGCTGTTTTTT. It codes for CAIRTGPSTGELFF.

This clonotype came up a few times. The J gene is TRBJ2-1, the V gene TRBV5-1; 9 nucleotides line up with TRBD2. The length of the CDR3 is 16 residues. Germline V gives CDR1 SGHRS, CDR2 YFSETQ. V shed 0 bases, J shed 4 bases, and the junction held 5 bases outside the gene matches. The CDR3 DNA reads TGCGCCAGCAGCTTGGCCAGCGGGGGGAGATACAATGAGCAGTTCTTC. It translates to CASSLASGGRYNEQFF.

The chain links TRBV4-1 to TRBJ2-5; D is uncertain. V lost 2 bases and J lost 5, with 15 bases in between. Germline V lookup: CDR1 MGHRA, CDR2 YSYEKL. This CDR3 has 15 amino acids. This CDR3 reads CASSQLGIVRETQYF. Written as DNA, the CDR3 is TGCGCCAGCAGCCAATTGGGGATCGTTCGGGAGACCCAGTACTTC.

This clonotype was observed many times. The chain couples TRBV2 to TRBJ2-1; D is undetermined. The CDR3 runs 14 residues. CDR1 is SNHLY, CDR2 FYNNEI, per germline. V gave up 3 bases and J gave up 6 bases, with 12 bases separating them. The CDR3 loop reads CASSDWRRTNEQFF. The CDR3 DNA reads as TGTGCCAGCAGTGATTGGCGCAGAACCAATGAGCAGTTCTTC.

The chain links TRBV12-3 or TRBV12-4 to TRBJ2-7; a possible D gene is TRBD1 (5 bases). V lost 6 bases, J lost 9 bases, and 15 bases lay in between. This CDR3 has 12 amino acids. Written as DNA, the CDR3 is TGTGCCAGCAGCCCACCGAGCCAGGGGCAGTACTTC. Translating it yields CASSPPSQGQYF.

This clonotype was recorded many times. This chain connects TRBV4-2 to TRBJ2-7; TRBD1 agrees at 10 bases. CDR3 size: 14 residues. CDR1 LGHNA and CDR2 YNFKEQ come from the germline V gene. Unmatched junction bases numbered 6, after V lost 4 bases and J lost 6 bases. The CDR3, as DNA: TGTGCCAGCAGCCGAGGGGGACAGGGGCTCGAGCAGTACTTC. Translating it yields CASSRGGQGLEQYF.

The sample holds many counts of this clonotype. CDR3 residues: CASSGQGIAGELFF. The CDR3 bases are TGTGCCAGCAGTGGACAGGGTATTGCCGGGGAGCTGTTTTTT. This chain uses TRBV11-2 with TRBJ2-2, with TRBD1 matching over 8 bases. Germline V lookup: CDR1 SGHAT, CDR2 FQNNGV. Unmatched junction bases numbered 6, after V lost 6 bases and J lost 6 bases. The CDR3 is made up of 14 amino acids. The full variable domain, in which reference TRBV11-2 and TRBJ2-2 provide the parts outside the CDR3, is EAGVAQSPRYKIIEKRQSVAFWCNPISGHATLYWYQQILGQGPKLLIQFQNNGVVDDSQLPKDRFSAERLKGVDSTLKIQPAKLEDSAVYLCASSGQGIAGELFFGEGSRLTVL.

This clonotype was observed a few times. The CDR3 DNA reads as TGTGCCAGCAGTTTTGCGGGTCGGTACAACGGCGGGGAGCTGTTTTTT. Its protein product is CASSFAGRYNGGELFF. This chain joins TRBV12-3 or TRBV12-4 and TRBJ2-2, with a weak D call TRBD2 (5 bases). V dropped 3 bases and J dropped 7 bases, with 18 bases sitting between them. There are 16 residues in the CDR3.

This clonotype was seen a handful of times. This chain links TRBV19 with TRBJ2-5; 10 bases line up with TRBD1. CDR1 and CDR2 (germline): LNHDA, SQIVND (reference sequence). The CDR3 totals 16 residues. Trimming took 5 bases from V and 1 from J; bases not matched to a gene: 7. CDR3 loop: CASSSRDRGFQETQYF. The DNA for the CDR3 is TGTGCCAGTAGTTCCCGGGACAGGGGTTTCCAAGAGACCCAGTACTTC.

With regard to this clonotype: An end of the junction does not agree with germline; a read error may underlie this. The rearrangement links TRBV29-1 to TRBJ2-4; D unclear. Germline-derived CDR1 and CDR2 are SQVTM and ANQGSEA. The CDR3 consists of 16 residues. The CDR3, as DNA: TGCAGCGTCTTTGGCGCAGCAAATCAAGCCGAAAACATTCAGTACTTC. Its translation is CSVFGAANQAENIQYF.

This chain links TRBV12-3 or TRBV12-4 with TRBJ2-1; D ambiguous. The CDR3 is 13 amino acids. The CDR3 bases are TGTGCTGTAATATCTACCCGACACAATGAGCAGTTCTTC. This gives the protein CAVISTRHNEQFF.

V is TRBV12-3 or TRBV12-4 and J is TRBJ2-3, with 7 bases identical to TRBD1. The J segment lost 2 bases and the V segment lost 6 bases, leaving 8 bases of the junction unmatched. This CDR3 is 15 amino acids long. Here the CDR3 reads CASSATTGTTDTQYF. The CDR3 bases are TGTGCCAGCAGCGCAACGACAGGGACCACAGATACGCAGTATTTT.

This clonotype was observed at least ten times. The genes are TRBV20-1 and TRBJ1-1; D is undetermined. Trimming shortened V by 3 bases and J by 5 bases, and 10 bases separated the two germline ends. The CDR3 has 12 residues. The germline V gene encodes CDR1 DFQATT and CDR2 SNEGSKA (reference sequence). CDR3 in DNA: TGCAGTGCTAGGGACCTGGGGACTGAAGCTTTCTTT. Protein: CSARDLGTEAFF.